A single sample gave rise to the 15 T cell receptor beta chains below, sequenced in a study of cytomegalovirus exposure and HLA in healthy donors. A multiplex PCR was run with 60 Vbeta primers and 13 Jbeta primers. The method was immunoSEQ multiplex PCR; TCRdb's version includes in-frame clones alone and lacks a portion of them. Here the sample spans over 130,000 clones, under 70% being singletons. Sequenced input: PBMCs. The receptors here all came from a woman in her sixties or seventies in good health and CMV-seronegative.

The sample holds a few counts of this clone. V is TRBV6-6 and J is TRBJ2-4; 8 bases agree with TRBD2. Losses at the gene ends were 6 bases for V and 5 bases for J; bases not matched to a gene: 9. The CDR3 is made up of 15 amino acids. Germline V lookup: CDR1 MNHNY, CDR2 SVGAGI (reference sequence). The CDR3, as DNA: TGTGCCAGCAGCCCCGCGGGGGGTCAACAAAACATTCAGTACTTC. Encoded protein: CASSPAGGQQNIQYF.

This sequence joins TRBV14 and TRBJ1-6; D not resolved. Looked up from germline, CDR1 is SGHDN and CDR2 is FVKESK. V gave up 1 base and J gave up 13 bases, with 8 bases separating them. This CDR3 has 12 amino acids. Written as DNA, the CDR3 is TGTGCCAGCAGCCAAGCTAACGCTCCCCTCCACTTT. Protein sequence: CASSQANAPLHF.

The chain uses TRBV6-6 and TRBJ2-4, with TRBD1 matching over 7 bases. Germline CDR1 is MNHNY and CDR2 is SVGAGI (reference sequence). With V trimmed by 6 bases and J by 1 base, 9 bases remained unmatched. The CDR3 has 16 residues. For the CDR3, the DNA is TGTGCCAGCAGCCAACGACAGGGTATGGCCAAAAACATTCAGTACTTC. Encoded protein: CASSQRQGMAKNIQYF.

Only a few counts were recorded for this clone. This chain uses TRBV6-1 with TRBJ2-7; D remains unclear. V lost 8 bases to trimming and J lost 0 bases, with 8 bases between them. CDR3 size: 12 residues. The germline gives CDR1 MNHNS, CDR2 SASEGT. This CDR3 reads CASEVSSYEQYF. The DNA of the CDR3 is TGTGCCAGCGAGGTTAGCTCCTACGAGCAGTACTTC.

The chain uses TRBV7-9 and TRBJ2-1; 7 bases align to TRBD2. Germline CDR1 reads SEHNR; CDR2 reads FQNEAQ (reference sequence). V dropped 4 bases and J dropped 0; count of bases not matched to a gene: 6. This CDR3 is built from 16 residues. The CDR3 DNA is TGTGCCAGCAGCTCCACTAGCGCCAGCTCCTACAATGAGCAGTTCTTC. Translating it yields CASSSTSASSYNEQFF.

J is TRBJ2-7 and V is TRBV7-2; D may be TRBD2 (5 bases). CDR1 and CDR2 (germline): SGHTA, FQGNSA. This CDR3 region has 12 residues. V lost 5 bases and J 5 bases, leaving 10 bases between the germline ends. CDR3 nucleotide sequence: TGTGCCAGCAGCGCTCGGCGGGACGAGCAGTACTTC. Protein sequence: CASSARRDEQYF.

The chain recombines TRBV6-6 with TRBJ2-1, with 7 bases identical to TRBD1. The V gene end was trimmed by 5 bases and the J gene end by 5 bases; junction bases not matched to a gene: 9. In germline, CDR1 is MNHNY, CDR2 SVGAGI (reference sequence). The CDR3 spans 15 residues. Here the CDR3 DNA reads TGTGCCAGCAGTGATGAGGGGGCGAAACACAATGAGCAGTTCTTC. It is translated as CASSDEGAKHNEQFF.

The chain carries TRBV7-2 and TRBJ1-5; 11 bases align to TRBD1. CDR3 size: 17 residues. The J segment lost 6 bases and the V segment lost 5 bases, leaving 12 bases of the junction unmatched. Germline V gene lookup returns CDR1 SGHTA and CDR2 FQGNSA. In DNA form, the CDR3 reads TGTGCCAGCAGCGCCGGCGGACAGGGGGCATCGGTTCAGCCCCAGCATTTT. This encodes CASSAGGQGASVQPQHF.

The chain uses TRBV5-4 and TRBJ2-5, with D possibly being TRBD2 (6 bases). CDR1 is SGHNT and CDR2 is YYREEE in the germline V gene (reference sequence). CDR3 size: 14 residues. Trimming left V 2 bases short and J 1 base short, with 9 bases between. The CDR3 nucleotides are TGTGCCAGCAGCTTCGGCGGGGCCCAAGAGACCCAGTACTTC. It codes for CASSFGGAQETQYF.

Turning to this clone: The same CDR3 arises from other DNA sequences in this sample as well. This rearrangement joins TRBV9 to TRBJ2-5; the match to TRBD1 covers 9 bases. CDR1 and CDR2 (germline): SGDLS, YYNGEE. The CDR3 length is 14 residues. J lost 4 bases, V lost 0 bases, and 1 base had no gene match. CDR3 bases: TGTGCCAGCAGCGTAGGACAGGGGGGAGAGACCCAGTACTTC. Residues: CASSVGQGGETQYF.

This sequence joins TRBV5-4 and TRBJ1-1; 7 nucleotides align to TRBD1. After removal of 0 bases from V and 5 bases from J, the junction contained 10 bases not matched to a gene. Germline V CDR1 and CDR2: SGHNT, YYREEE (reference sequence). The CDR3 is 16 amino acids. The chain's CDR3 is CASSLVRSKQGTEAFF. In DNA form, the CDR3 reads TGTGCCAGCAGCTTGGTCCGTAGTAAACAGGGGACTGAAGCTTTCTTT. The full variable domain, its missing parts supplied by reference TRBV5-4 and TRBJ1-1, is ETGVTQSPTHLIKTRGQQVTLRCSSQSGHNTVSWYQQALGQGPQFIFQYYREEENGRGNFPPRFSGLQFPNYSSELNVNALELDDSALYLCASSLVRSKQGTEAFFGQGTRLTVV.

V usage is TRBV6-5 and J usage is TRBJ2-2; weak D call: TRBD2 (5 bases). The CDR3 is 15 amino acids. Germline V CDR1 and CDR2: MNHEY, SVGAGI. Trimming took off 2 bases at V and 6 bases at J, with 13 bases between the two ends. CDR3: CASSYAKGAAGELFF. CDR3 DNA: TGTGCCAGCAGTTACGCTAAGGGAGCTGCCGGGGAGCTGTTTTTT.

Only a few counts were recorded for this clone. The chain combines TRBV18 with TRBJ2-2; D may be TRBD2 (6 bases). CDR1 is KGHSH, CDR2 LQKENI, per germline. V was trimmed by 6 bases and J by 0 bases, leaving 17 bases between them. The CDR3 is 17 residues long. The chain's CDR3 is CASSPEGRRPNTGELFF. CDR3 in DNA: TGTGCCAGCTCTCCGGAGGGGAGGCGGCCGAACACCGGGGAGCTGTTTTTT.

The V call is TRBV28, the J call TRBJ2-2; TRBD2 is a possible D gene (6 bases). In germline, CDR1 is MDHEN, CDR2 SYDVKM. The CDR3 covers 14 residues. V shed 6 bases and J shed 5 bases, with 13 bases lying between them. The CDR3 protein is CASRRQGGTGELFF. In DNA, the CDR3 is TGTGCCAGCAGGCGGCAGGGAGGTACCGGGGAGCTGTTTTTT.

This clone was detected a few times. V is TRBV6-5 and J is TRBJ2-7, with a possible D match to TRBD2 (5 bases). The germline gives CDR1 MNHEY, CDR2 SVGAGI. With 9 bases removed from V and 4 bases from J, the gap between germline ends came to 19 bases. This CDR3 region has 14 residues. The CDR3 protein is CASALRGGRYEQYF. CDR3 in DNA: TGTGCCAGTGCCCTCAGAGGCGGGCGATACGAGCAGTACTTC.